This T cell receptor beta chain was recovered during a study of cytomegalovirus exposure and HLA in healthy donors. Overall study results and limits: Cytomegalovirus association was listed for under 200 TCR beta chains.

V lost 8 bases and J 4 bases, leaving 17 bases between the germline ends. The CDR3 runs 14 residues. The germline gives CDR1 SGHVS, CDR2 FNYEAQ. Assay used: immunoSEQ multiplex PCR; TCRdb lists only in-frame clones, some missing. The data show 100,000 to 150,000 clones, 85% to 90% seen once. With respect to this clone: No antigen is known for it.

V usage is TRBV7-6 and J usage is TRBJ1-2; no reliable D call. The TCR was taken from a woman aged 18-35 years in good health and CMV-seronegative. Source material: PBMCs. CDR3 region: CASGTTGKSYGYTF. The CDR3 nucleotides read TGTGCCAGCGGAACCACGGGAAAAAGCTATGGCTACACCTTC.